The 7 T cell receptor beta chains below all came from one sample that was sequenced in a study of cytomegalovirus exposure and HLA in healthy donors. The study ran its PCR with 60 Vbeta and 13 Jbeta primers. Clones were read by immunoSEQ multiplex PCR, and TCRdb kept only the in-frame ones, dropping some. The sample records 150,000 to 200,000 clones, 80% to 90% being singletons. The sample comprised PBMCs. These TCRs come from a man aged 45-65 years in good health and CMV-seropositive.

There are a few counts of this clone. V and J are TRBV27 and TRBJ2-5; D is perhaps TRBD2 (7 bases). CDR1 is MNHEY and CDR2 is SMNVEV in the germline V gene (reference sequence). The CDR3 contains 15 residues. V gave up 7 bases and J gave up 1 base, with 16 bases separating them. CDR3 loop: CASTALGGAQETQYF. The DNA of the CDR3 is TGTGCCAGCACAGCGTTAGGGGGGGCCCAAGAGACCCAGTACTTC.

The CDR3 region has the DNA TGTGCCAGCAGTGAGGGGGGCTCTGGGGCCAACGTCCTGACTTTC. It translates to CASSEGGSGANVLTF. The V and J genes are TRBV2 and TRBJ2-6; possibly TRBD2 for D (6 bases). The CDR3 length is 15 residues. In germline, CDR1 is SNHLY, CDR2 FYNNEI. Trimming shortened V by 3 bases and J by 0 bases, and 6 bases separated the two germline ends.

The chain couples TRBV5-1 to TRBJ1-1; D gene unclear. In germline, CDR1 is SGHRS, CDR2 YFSETQ. The CDR3 totals 17 residues. The germline V and J ends were trimmed by 2 bases and 0 bases, with 17 bases remaining between them. The DNA of the CDR3 is TGCGCCAGCAGCTTTACGGGAGGGAAAGGAGTGAACACTGAAGCTTTCTTT. Protein product: CASSFTGGKGVNTEAFF.

This chain links TRBV28 with TRBJ1-1; 7 nucleotides line up with TRBD1. Per germline, CDR1 MDHEN and CDR2 SYDVKM. The V segment lost 6 bases and the J segment 13 bases; nucleotides outside the gene matches: 20. This CDR3 spans 15 amino acids. This chain's CDR3 is CASSLGLPSTGHVFF. The CDR3 nucleotides read TGTGCCAGCAGCCTGGGTCTTCCCTCGACAGGGCACGTTTTCTTT.

The V gene is TRBV6-5, the J gene TRBJ1-1, with TRBD1 identical over 7 bases. The CDR3 consists of 14 residues. Germline lookup yields CDR1 MNHEY and CDR2 SVGAGI. V lost 4 bases and J lost 4; bases outside the gene matches: 6. The CDR3 region is CASSWAGGGTEAFF. The CDR3 coding sequence is TGTGCCAGCAGTTGGGCAGGGGGAGGCACTGAAGCTTTCTTT.

The DNA of the CDR3 is TGCAGCTCCTCGGGGGGGGCGAACACTGAAGCTTTCTTT. Amino acids: CSSSGGANTEAFF. This chain uses TRBV29-1 with TRBJ1-1; a possible D gene is TRBD1 (6 bases). The V and J ends lost 8 bases and 1 base respectively, with 14 bases between them. Germline V gene data show CDR1 as SQVTM and CDR2 as ANQGSEA. The CDR3 spans 13 residues.

V gene TRBV9 combines with J gene TRBJ1-1; D unclear. The length of the CDR3 is 13 residues. Between the trimmed V and J ends, which lost 2 bases and 8 bases, there was a span of 13 bases. The V gene's germline CDR1 is SGDLS and CDR2 YYNGEE. The chain's CDR3 is CASSVGAGLEAFF. The CDR3 DNA reads as TGTGCCAGCAGCGTCGGAGCTGGTTTAGAAGCTTTCTTT.